The sequence of this TCR beta chain was determined in a study of shared T cell receptors in the human thymus. The CDR3 covers 14 residues. Germline assignment: CDR1 PRHDT and CDR2 FYEKMQ (reference sequence). Method: immunoSEQ multiplex PCR; TCRdb's copy keeps in-frame clones and lacks some. The data contain 500,000 to 750,000 clones, approximately 87% of them seen just once; the ten biggest clones take up 0.01%. Turning to this clone: The junction departs from the called germline gene at one end, perhaps through a read error.

This sample was shared with a second study, whose subject was human thymus T cells. As reported in that work: Having surgery to correct congenital heart defects, healthy Finnish infants acted as the donors. Resections that were taken during corrective heart surgery supplied the thymus tissue. Biased V and J segment usage appeared in thymus and peripheral blood. The related literature has documented a marked overlap of thymic repertoires among unrelated individuals.

The sequenced sample was thymocytes. The TCR was taken from a boy in the first two years of life with a congenital heart defect. V is TRBV13 and J is TRBJ2-7; possibly TRBD2 for D (5 bases). The CDR3 region has the DNA TGTGCCAGCAGCCTAGGAGGCGGCTACTACGAGCAGTACTTC. It yields the protein CASSLGGGYYEQYF.